The present entry profiles one T cell receptor beta chain with its context. Its recognized antigen is unknown. At one boundary the junction diverges from the germline segment, which might be a read error. The sample comes from a study of metastatic and nonmetastatic thyroid tumors (TCRdb year 2020). Concerning the study at large: Repertoires from peripheral blood and from tumor or nodule tissue samples of malignant and benign thyroid patients were compared.

The study at large found these results: TCR beta diversity was reported as significantly higher in malignant tumors than in benign nodules, in both blood and tumor samples.

No patient had received any treatment before thyroid surgery. Patient clinical samples collected from the early 2010s to the late 2010s were retrospectively analysed using T-cell receptor beta sequencing. Measured from the cysteine to the phenylalanine, the CDR3 is 15 residues long. CDR3 DNA only is kept here, 45 bases in frame from base 1. In the germline V gene, CDR1 corresponds to MNHNS and CDR2 to SASEGT. The method behind the library was PCR. The reads were generated on an Illumina HiSeq 4000. High-throughput sequencing was used to profile the TCR beta-chain CDR3 region of every patient. Per the source publication's procedure: A classifier to discriminate distant-metastatic papillary thyroid cancer patients was built from CDR3 differences across clinicopathological groups. The Shannon index was used to assess repertoire diversity, and the Morisita-Horn index was used to assess tumor-blood repertoire similarity. TCRdb's own reprocessing of the public reads used fastp at Q25 and MiXCR and kept productive beta chains. The V and J calls come from TCRdb's annotation, not from the publication. In all, the sample holds under 20,000 clones, and 30% to 40% of those were seen once. Approximately 17% of the sample lies in the top ten.

The rearrangement joined TRBV6-1 to TRBJ2-7; 13 junctional bases match TRBD2. What was sequenced was tumor tissue. This receptor was obtained from a female donor with papillary thyroid cancer or a benign thyroid nodule (not recorded which). Some clones in this sample may be carry-over from other donors' samples. The CDR3 protein sequence reads: CASGELAGGQYEQYF. At the DNA level, the sequence is TGTGCCAGCGGTGAACTAGCGGGGGGGCAGTACGAGCAGTACTTC.